The subject of this entry is one T cell receptor (beta chain). J lost 4 bases, V lost 0 bases, and 5 bases had no gene match. Germline CDR1 is LNHNV and CDR2 is YYDKDF (reference sequence). The CDR3 consists of 15 residues. These data belong to a study of blood T cell repertoires in COVID-19. Study in general: Samples taken during acute and convalescent COVID-19 were collected in the United States, Italy and Spain.

Participants were aged roughly 18 to 100 years from around 25 US areas. Participants were placed into cohorts based on the clinical history they reported. Recovered Cohort 3 donors showed two negative PCRs, clearance, or symptom resolution. Here immunoSEQ multiplex PCR was the method, and the copy in TCRdb shows in-frame clones only, minus some. The sample includes about 500,000 clones, around 90% seen only once; the top ten take 0.7%. The genes are TRBV15 and TRBJ1-1; 7 nucleotides agree with TRBD1. This sequence was found in a woman aged 18-29 years who had recovered from COVID-19. The source material was PBMCs or T cells enriched from blood (not recorded which). DNA for the CDR3: TGTGCCACCAGCAGAGAATCAGGGGGTAGCACTGAAGCTTTCTTT. Protein sequence: CATSRESGGSTEAFF. Drawing the rest from reference TRBV15 and TRBJ1-1, the complete variable domain is DAMVIQNPRYQVTQFGKPVTLSCSQTLNHNVMYWYQQKSSQAPKLLFHYYDKDFNNEADTPDNFQSRRPNTSFCFLDIRSPGLGDTAMYLCATSRESGGSTEAFFGQGTRLTVV.